The 5 T cell receptor beta chains given below trace back to one sample, sequenced in a study of T cells after yellow fever vaccination. TCRdb recomputed calls from the 5' RACE reads with MiXCR, one row per CDR3 protein. The sample holds around 30,000 distinct CDR3 sequences, 6.3% seen once. The sample in question was PBMCs, either bulk or a sorted T-cell subset (CD4+, CD8+, memory, or dextramer-sorted; not recorded which), obtained on the day of the yellow fever booster vaccination. The receptors were sampled from a man in his thirties or forties who received the YFV17D yellow fever vaccine.

There are many counts of this clonotype. This rearrangement joins TRBV25-1 to TRBJ2-5; a weak D match, TRBD2 (6 bases). The CDR3 has 14 amino acids. CDR1 is MGHDK and CDR2 is SYGVNS in the germline V gene. V lost 8 bases and J 5 bases, leaving 18 bases between the germline ends. The CDR3 loop reads CASVGTQEGETQYF. CDR3 DNA sequence: TGTGCCAGCGTGGGGACCCAGGAGGGTGAGACCCAGTACTTC.

This rearrangement joins TRBV7-2 to TRBJ1-5, with D unclear. This CDR3 region has 13 residues. V was cut by 1 base and J by 5 bases, with 6 bases left in between. Germline V gene sequence: CDR1 SGHTA, CDR2 FQGNSA. The CDR3 protein is CASSLELYQPQHF. The CDR3 DNA reads as TGTGCCAGCAGCTTAGAACTTTATCAGCCCCAGCATTTT.

This clonotype came up a few times. CDR3 in amino acids: CSASVLAGGPAHEQYF. CDR3 in DNA: TGCAGTGCTAGTGTTCTAGCGGGAGGGCCGGCCCACGAGCAGTACTTC. The J gene is TRBJ2-7, the V gene TRBV20-1; 12 nucleotides agree with TRBD2. CDR3 length: 16 residues. V gave up 3 bases and J gave up 5 bases; unmatched junction bases: 11. Germline assignment: CDR1 DFQATT and CDR2 SNEGSKA (reference sequence).

This clonotype was observed many times. The chain employs TRBV12-3 or TRBV12-4 and TRBJ2-1; a possible D gene is TRBD2 (5 bases). Trimming left V 6 bases short and J 10 bases short, with 25 bases between. The CDR3 loop spans 16 amino acids. CDR3 bases: TGTGCCAGCAGCCTGCCGCGGGCTAGCCCCCTTGTCGAGCAGTTCTTC. Amino acids: CASSLPRASPLVEQFF.

The gene calls are TRBV27 and TRBJ2-3; D not resolved. The CDR3 runs 14 residues. Trimming left V 6 bases short and J 0 bases short, with 10 bases between. From germline, CDR1 is MNHEY and CDR2 SMNVEV (reference sequence). This chain's CDR3 is CASSPPWSTDTQYF. CDR3 DNA: TGTGCCAGCAGCCCACCGTGGAGCACAGATACGCAGTATTTT.